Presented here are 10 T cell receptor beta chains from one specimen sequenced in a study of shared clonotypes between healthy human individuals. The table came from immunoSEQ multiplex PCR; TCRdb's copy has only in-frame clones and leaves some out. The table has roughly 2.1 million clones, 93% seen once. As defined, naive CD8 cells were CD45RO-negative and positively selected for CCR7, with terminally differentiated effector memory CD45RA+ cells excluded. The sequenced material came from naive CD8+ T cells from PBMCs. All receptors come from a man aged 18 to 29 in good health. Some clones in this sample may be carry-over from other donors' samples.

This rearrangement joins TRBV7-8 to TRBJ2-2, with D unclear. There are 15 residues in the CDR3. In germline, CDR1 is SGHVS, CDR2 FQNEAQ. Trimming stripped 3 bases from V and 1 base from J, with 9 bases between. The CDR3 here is CASSLVILNTGELFF. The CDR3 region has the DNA TGTGCCAGCAGCTTGGTAATCCTGAACACCGGGGAGCTGTTTTTT.

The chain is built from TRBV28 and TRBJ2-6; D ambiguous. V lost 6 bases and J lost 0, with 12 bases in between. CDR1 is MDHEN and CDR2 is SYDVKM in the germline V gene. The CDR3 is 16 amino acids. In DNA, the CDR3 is TGTGCCAGCAGCCCCCCTCCTGACTCTGGGGCCAACGTCCTGACTTTC. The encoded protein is CASSPPPDSGANVLTF. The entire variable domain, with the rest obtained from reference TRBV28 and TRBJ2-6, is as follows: DVKVTQSSRYLVKRTGEKVFLECVQDMDHENMFWYRQDPGLGLRLIYFSYDVKMKEKGDIPEGYSVSREKKERFSLILESASTNQTSMYLCASSPPPDSGANVLTFGAGSRLTVL.

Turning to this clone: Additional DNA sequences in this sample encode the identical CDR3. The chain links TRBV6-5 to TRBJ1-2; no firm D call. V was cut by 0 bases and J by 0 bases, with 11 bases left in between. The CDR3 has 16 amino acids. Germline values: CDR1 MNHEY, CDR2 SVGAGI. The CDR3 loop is CASSYSTGEANYGYTF. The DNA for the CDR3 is TGTGCCAGCAGTTACTCGACCGGGGAGGCTAACTATGGCTACACCTTC.

CDR3 coding DNA: TGTGCCAGCAGTGAGCCGGGCCTTGGGACTGAAGCTTTCTTT. This gives the protein CASSEPGLGTEAFF. The chain combines TRBV27 with TRBJ1-1; no reliable D call. Deletions cut 5 bases from V and 5 bases from J, with 15 bases between. CDR1 MNHEY and CDR2 SMNVEV come from the germline V gene (reference sequence). The CDR3 extends over 14 amino acids.

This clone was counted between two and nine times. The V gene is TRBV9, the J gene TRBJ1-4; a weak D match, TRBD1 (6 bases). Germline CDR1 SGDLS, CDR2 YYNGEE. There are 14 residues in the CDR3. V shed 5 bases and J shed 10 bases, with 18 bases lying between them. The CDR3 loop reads CASRPTGSLGKLFF. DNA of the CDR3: TGTGCCAGCAGACCAACAGGGTCCCTAGGAAAACTGTTTTTT.

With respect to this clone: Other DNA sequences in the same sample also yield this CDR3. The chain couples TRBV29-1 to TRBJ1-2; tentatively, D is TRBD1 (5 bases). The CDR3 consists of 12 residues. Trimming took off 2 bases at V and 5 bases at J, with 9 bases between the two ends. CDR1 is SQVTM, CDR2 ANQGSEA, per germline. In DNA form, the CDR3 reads TGCAGCGTTGAAACGGGGCCGTATGGCTACACCTTC. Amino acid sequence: CSVETGPYGYTF.

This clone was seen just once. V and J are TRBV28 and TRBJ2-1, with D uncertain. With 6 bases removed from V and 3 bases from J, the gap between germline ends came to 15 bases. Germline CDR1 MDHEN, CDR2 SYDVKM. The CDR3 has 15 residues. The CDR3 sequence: CASSIGLQSYNEQFF. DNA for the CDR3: TGTGCCAGCAGCATAGGGCTTCAAAGCTACAATGAGCAGTTCTTC.

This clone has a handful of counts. CDR3 residues: CASSFRTYGYTF. CDR3 DNA: TGTGCCAGCAGTTTTCGGACCTATGGCTACACCTTC. The chain is built from TRBV2 and TRBJ1-2; D is unclear. V shed 5 bases and J shed 4 bases, with 8 bases lying between them. CDR1 is SNHLY, CDR2 FYNNEI, per germline. The CDR3 spans 12 residues.

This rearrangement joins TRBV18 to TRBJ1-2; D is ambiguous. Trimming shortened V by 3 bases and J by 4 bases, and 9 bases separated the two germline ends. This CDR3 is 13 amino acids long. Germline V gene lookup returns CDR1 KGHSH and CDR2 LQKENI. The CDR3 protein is CASSPPEGYGYTF. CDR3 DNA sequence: TGTGCCAGCTCACCCCCCGAGGGCTATGGCTACACCTTC.

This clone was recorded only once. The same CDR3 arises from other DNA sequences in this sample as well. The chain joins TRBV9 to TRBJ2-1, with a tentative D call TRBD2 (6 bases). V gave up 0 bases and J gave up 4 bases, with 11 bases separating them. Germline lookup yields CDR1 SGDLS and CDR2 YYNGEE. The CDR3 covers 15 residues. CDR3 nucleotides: TGTGCCAGCAGCGTAGTTGGTGGGAGGTACAATGAGCAGTTCTTC. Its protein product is CASSVVGGRYNEQFF.